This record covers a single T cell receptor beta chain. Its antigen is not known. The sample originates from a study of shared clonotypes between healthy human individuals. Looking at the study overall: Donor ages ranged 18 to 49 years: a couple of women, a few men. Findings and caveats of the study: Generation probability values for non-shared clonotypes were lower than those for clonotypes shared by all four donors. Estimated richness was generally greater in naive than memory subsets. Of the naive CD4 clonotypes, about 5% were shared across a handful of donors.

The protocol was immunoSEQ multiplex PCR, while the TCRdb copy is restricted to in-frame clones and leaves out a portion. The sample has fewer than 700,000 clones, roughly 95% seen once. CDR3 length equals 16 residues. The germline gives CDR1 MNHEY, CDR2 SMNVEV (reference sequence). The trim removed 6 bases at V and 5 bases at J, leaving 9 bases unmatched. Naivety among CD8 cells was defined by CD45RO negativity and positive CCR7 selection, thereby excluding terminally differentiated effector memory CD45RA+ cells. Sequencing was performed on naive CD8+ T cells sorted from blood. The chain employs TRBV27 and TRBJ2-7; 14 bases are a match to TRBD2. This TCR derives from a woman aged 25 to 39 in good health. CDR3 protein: CASRPGLAGAGNEQYF. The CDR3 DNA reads TGTGCCAGCAGACCGGGACTAGCGGGAGCTGGTAACGAGCAGTACTTC.